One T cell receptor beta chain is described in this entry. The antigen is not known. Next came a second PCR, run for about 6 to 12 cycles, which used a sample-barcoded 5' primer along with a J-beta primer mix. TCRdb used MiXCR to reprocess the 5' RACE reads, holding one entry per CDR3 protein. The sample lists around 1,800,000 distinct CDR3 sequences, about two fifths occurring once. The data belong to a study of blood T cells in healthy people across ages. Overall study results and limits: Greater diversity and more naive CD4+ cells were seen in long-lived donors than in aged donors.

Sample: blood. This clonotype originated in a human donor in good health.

The CDR3 DNA follows: TGTGCCAGCAGTTTGGACCCCTTGGGGACCCAGTACTTC. This translates into CASSLDPLGTQYF. The V call is TRBV6-6, the J call TRBJ2-5; D not resolved. The germline CDR1 and CDR2 sequences are MNHNY and SVGAGI (reference sequence). Trimming left V 4 bases short and J 7 bases short, with 13 bases between. This CDR3 is 13 amino acids long.